Sample share makes the clone carrying this T cell receptor beta chain medium-sized (0.01 to 0.1%). Blood genomic DNA input for TRB amplification was about 250-550 ng. TRB rearrangements were amplified by multiplex PCR with BIOMED2 TRB-A/B primers. TCRdb ran MiXCR on the multiplex PCR reads and lists one entry per CDR3 protein. The sample records 1,500 to 2,500 distinct CDR3 sequences, under 30% being singletons. This sample is drawn from a study of T and B cells in COVID-19 patients. Across the study: About 90% of the roughly 20 active-infection patients had comorbidities associated with unfavorable COVID-19 outcome.

The germline V gene has CDR1 MNHEY and CDR2 SVGEGT. The CDR3 length is 16 residues. V shed 2 bases, J shed 1 base, and the junction held 3 bases outside the gene matches. The sample taken for sequencing was blood. This clonotype was obtained from a human donor with active COVID-19. The genes are TRBV6-2 or TRBV6-3 and TRBJ2-3; 10 nucleotides line up with TRBD2. CDR3 coding DNA: TGTGCCAGCAGTTACCGGACTAGCGGAGGCACAGATACGCAGTATTTT. Amino acids: CASSYRTSGGTDTQYF.